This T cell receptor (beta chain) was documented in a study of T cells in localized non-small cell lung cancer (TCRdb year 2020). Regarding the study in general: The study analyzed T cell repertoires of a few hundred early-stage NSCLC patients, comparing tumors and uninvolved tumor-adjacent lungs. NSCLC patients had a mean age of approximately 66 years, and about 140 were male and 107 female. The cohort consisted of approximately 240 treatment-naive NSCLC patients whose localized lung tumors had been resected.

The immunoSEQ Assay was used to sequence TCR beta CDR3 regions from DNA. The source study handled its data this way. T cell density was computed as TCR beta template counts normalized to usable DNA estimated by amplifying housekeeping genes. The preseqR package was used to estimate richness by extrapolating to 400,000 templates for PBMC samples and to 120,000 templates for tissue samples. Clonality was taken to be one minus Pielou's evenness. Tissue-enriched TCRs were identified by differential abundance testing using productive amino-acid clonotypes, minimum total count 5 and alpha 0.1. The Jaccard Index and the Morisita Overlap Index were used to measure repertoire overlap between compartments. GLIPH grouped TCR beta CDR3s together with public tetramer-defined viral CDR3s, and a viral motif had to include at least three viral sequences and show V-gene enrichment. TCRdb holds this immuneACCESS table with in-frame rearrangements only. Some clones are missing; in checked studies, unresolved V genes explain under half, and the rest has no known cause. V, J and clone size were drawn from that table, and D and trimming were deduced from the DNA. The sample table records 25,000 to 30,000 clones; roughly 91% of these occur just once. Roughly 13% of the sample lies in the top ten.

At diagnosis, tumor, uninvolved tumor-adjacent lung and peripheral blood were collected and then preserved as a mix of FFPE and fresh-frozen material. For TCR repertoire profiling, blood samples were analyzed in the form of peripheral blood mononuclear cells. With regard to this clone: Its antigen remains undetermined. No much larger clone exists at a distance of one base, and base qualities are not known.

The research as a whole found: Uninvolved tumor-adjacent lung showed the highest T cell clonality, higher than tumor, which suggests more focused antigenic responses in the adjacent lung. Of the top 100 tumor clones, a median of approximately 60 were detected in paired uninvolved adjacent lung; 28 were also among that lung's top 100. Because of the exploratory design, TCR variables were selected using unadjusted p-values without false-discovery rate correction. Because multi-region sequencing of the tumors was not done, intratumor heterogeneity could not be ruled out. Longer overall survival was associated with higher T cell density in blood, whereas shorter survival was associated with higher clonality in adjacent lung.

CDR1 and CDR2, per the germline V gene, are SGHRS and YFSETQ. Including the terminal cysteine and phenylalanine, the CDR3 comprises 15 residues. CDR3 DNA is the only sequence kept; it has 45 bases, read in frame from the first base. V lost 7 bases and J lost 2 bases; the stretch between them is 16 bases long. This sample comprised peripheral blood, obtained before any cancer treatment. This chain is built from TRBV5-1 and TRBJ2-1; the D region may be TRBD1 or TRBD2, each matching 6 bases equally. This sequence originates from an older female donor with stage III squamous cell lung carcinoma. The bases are TGCGCCAGCCGCCCCGTGGGGGGCGCCTACAATGAGCAGTTCTTC. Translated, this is CASRPVGGAYNEQFF.